These 18 T cell receptor beta chains share one sample of origin, sequenced in a study of human T cells and chemical hapten exposure. MiXCR, applied by TCRdb to the RACE reads, yields one record per CDR3 protein. The sample includes around 300,000 distinct CDR3 sequences, approximately 7.5% of them seen just once. The time point: pre-sensitization, week 0. The treatment was: therapeutic diphenylcyclopropenone sensitization with weekly scalp DPC. This sample comprised whole blood, obtained in connection with sensitization to the hapten diphenylcyclopropenone (DPC). Every receptor here comes from a young man with alopecia areata. Some clones in this sample may be carry-over from other donors' samples.

This clonotype was recorded a few times. This chain joins TRBV5-1 and TRBJ1-3; D unresolved. Germline CDR1 and CDR2: SGHRS and YFSETQ. V was shortened by 1 base and J by 3 bases, with 17 bases between the two germline ends. This CDR3 is 17 amino acids long. The CDR3 DNA sequence: TGCGCCAGCAGCTTGTGGTCAGGAACAAGAGATGGAAACACCATATATTTT. Translating it yields CASSLWSGTRDGNTIYF.

This clonotype was counted a few times. This chain links TRBV11-3 with TRBJ2-2, with D maybe TRBD2 (5 bases). In germline, CDR1 is SGHNT, CDR2 YENEEA. The CDR3 runs to 15 residues. The V gene lost 5 bases and the J gene lost 4 bases, with 14 bases spanning the gap. The CDR3 region has the DNA TGTGCCAGCAGCCTGGGCGGACTTTCCACCGGGGAGCTGTTTTTT. This translates into CASSLGGLSTGELFF. Variable domain in full (rest from reference TRBV11-3 and TRBJ2-2): EAGVVQSPRYKIIEKKQPVAFWCNPISGHNTLYWYLQNLGQGPELLIRYENEEAVDDSQLPKDRFSAERLKGVDSTLKIQPAELGDSAVYLCASSLGGLSTGELFFGEGSRLTVL.

The V and J genes are TRBV5-6 and TRBJ2-7; 10 bases fit TRBD2. The CDR3 has 16 residues. Trimming at V came to 5 bases and at J to 3 bases, leaving 11 bases not matched to a gene. Per germline, CDR1 SGHDT and CDR2 YYEEEE. The CDR3: CASRTDVAGGIYEQYF. CDR3 in DNA: TGTGCCAGCAGGACGGATGTAGCGGGAGGAATCTACGAGCAGTACTTC.

This clonotype has a handful of counts. The gene calls are TRBV4-1 and TRBJ2-5, with 8 nucleotides matching TRBD2. CDR1 is MGHRA, CDR2 YSYEKL, per germline. Trimming removed 4 bases from V and 2 bases from J; junction bases left unmatched: 12. The CDR3 extends over 17 amino acids. The CDR3 nucleotides are TGCGCCAGCAGCCCTGGGCCTCTACTAGCGGCTCAAGAGACCCAGTACTTC. Protein: CASSPGPLLAAQETQYF.

This clonotype was found a few times. The rearrangement joins TRBV20-1 to TRBJ1-3; D is perhaps TRBD1 (6 bases). CDR1 and CDR2 (germline): DFQATT, SNEGSKA (reference sequence). The CDR3 is made up of 15 amino acids. The V and J ends lost 1 base and 0 bases respectively, with 10 bases between them. CDR3 nucleotides: TGCAGTGCTAGAGTTAACAGGGCCTCTGGAAACACCATATATTTT. Translation gives CSARVNRASGNTIYF.

The table lists this clonotype with a few counts. This chain uses TRBV6-5 with TRBJ1-1; the D gene is possibly TRBD1 (5 bases). This CDR3 is built from 18 residues. Germline-derived CDR1 and CDR2 are MNHEY and SVGAGI. V was pared by 4 bases and J by 7 bases, with 28 bases between. The CDR3: CASSSDRRLPGPVGEAFF. As DNA, the CDR3 is TGTGCCAGCAGTTCCGACAGACGCCTTCCGGGACCCGTGGGTGAAGCTTTCTTT.

J is TRBJ2-1 and V is TRBV25-1; maybe TRBD2 (5 bases). V was pared by 2 bases and J by 1 base, with 9 bases between. The CDR3 length is 15 residues. Germline CDR1 and CDR2: MGHDK and SYGVNS. CDR3 in amino acids: CASSEGQRSYNEQFF. In DNA form, the CDR3 reads TGTGCCAGCAGTGAAGGGCAGCGGTCCTACAATGAGCAGTTCTTC. Full variable domain (rest looked up from reference TRBV25-1 and TRBJ2-1): EADIYQTPRYLVIGTGKKITLECSQTMGHDKMYWYQQDPGMELHLIHYSYGVNSTEKGDLSSESTVSRIRTEHFPLTLESARPSHTSQYLCASSEGQRSYNEQFFGPGTRLTVL.

The table lists this clonotype with many counts. This chain links TRBV4-3 with TRBJ2-4; 7 nucleotides line up with TRBD1. Germline V gene data show CDR1 as LGHNA and CDR2 as YSLEER. This CDR3 is built from 15 residues. V was clipped by 1 base and J by 4 bases; unmatched bases: 4. The CDR3 reads CASSQVTGKKNIQYF. The DNA for the CDR3 is TGCGCCAGCAGCCAAGTGACAGGGAAAAAAAACATTCAGTACTTC.

This clonotype was observed a handful of times. The chain uses TRBV28 and TRBJ2-7, with 8 bases lining up with TRBD1. Germline loops: CDR1 MDHEN, CDR2 SYDVKM. The V and J ends lost 3 bases and 5 bases, in that order; junction bases with no gene match: 9. This CDR3 is 15 amino acids long. In DNA, the CDR3 is TGTGCCAGCAGTTTCAGTACAGGGGGTAAGGACGAGCAGTACTTC. It codes for CASSFSTGGKDEQYF.

V is TRBV6-1 and J is TRBJ2-7; D might be TRBD1 or TRBD2, each matching 6 bases. CDR1 MNHNS and CDR2 SASEGT come from the germline V gene. The length of the CDR3 is 14 residues. The ends were cut back, 3 bases at V and 4 bases at J, with 13 bases in the middle. CDR3 residues: CASSEAGHLYEQYV. The CDR3 DNA reads TGTGCCAGCAGTGAGGCGGGACACCTATACGAGCAGTACGTC.

A remark on this clonotype: A junction end diverges from the germline sequence, so it may reflect a read error. V and J are TRBV7-9 and TRBJ2-7, with TRBD1 identical over 7 bases. The germline V gene has CDR1 SEHNR and CDR2 FQNEAQ (reference sequence). CDR3 length: 15 amino acids. The CDR3 DNA is TGTGCCAGCAGCATCACGTCCACTACGGGGACAGAGATAGAATTC. As protein: CASSITSTTGTEIEF.

This clonotype was counted only a few times. The chain employs TRBV24-1 and TRBJ1-5; D is ambiguous. The V end lost 5 bases, the J end lost 5 bases, and 6 bases lay between the germline ends. The length of the CDR3 is 12 residues. Per germline, CDR1 KGHDR and CDR2 SFDVKD. CDR3 in amino acids: CATSVGDQPQHF. In nucleotides, the CDR3 is TGTGCCACCAGTGTCGGAGATCAGCCCCAGCATTTT.

This clonotype showed up just a few times. V gene TRBV6-1 combines with J gene TRBJ2-7; D uncertain. This CDR3 contains 13 residues. V gave up 1 base and J gave up 9 bases, with 13 bases separating them. CDR1 is MNHNS, CDR2 SASEGT, per germline. CDR3 sequence: CASSEDLGEGQYV. CDR3 bases: TGTGCCAGCAGTGAAGACTTAGGAGAAGGGCAGTACGTC.

This clonotype was picked up a small number of times. The gene calls are TRBV29-1 and TRBJ2-2, with D possibly matching TRBD1 (5 bases). The V end was cut by 3 bases, the J end by 2 bases, with 10 bases between. Germline CDR1 and CDR2: SQVTM and ANQGSEA. This CDR3 has 14 residues. In DNA form, the CDR3 reads TGCAGCGTTGATCAGGGATCAAACACCGGGGAGCTGTTTTTT. Residues: CSVDQGSNTGELFF.

At least ten counts were recorded for this clonotype. This sequence joins TRBV4-1 and TRBJ2-3, with 7 bases fitting TRBD1. The CDR3 runs 15 residues. From germline, CDR1 is MGHRA and CDR2 YSYEKL. V dropped 1 base and J dropped 3; count of bases not matched to a gene: 4. The DNA for the CDR3 is TGCGCCAGCAGCCAAGTGACAGGGACGACAGATACGCAGTATTTT. Translated, it gives CASSQVTGTTDTQYF.

CDR3 region: CASSYSPRALNTEAFF. CDR3 DNA: TGTGCCAGCAGTTACAGCCCCCGGGCCTTGAACACTGAAGCTTTCTTT. The chain uses TRBV6-5 and TRBJ1-1; D not certain. There are 16 residues in the CDR3. V shed 2 bases and J shed 0 bases, with 13 bases lying between them. CDR1 is MNHEY and CDR2 is SVGAGI in the germline V gene.

This clonotype came up a few times. The rearrangement joins TRBV5-6 to TRBJ1-5, with TRBD1 as a possible D gene (5 bases). The CDR3 has 14 residues. In germline, CDR1 is SGHDT, CDR2 YYEEEE. The V and J ends lost 0 bases and 6 bases respectively, with 10 bases between them. CDR3 protein: CASSLAGLSQPQHF. As DNA, the CDR3 is TGTGCCAGCAGCTTGGCGGGGCTGAGTCAGCCCCAGCATTTT.

The sample holds many counts of this clonotype. The V call is TRBV11-2, the J call TRBJ2-5; tentatively, D is TRBD2 (6 bases). Germline V CDR1 and CDR2: SGHAT, FQNNGV. V lost 4 bases and J lost 6, with 15 bases in between. There are 14 residues in the CDR3. CDR3 loop: CASSSTRGMQTQYF. The CDR3 DNA is TGTGCCAGCAGCTCGACTAGGGGAATGCAGACCCAGTACTTC.